These 8 T cell receptor beta chains were sequenced from one sample in a study of CD8 T cells in Susac syndrome. After extraction with the RNeasy kit, about 0.5 to 1 ug of the RNA was reverse transcribed using random hexamers. TCRdb processed the immunoSEQ multiplex PCR reads anew with MiXCR; each CDR3 protein has one entry. The sample consists of roughly 84,000 distinct CDR3 sequences, about 96% of them appearing once. The sequenced sample consisted of CD8+ T cells from PBMCs. Receptor source: a human donor with Susac syndrome.

The J gene is TRBJ2-7, the V gene TRBV7-9; D tentatively fits TRBD1 or TRBD2 (5 bases each). The CDR3 totals 13 residues. Trimming removed 5 bases at V and 3 bases at J, with 11 bases between. CDR1 and CDR2 (germline): SEHNR, FQNEAQ (reference sequence). This CDR3 is CASSLGPNYEQYV. CDR3 nucleotides: TGTGCCAGCAGCCTGGGACCGAACTACGAGCAGTACGTC.

V usage is TRBV5-4 and J usage is TRBJ2-3; D could derive from TRBD1 or TRBD2 (5 bases each). There are 17 residues in the CDR3. Germline values: CDR1 SGHNT, CDR2 YYREEE (reference sequence). The ends were cut back, 0 bases at V and 2 bases at J, with 16 bases in the middle. The chain's CDR3 is CASSLALGLGDTDTQYF. As DNA, the CDR3 is TGTGCCAGCAGCTTGGCCTTGGGGCTGGGGGACACAGATACGCAGTATTTT.

The chain is built from TRBV25-1 and TRBJ2-5; D may be TRBD2 (6 bases). Looked up from germline, CDR1 is MGHDK and CDR2 is SYGVNS. V was pared by 3 bases and J by 4 bases, with 9 bases between. The CDR3 extends over 13 amino acids. The CDR3 DNA is TGTGCCAGCAGTGATGGGGGAGGAGAGACCCAGTACTTC. It encodes CASSDGGGETQYF.

This chain uses TRBV29-1 with TRBJ2-7; a possible D gene is TRBD2 (5 bases). Per the germline V gene, CDR1 is SQVTM and CDR2 is ANQGSEA. The CDR3 spans 12 residues. V was shortened by 1 base and J by 5 bases, with 9 bases between the two germline ends. Here the CDR3 DNA reads TGCAGCGTTGAAGGTAACGGGAACGAGCAGTACTTC. Translated, it gives CSVEGNGNEQYF.

In its sample, this clonotype was seen once. The chain combines TRBV9 with TRBJ2-3; 8 positions agree with TRBD2. Germline CDR1 is SGDLS and CDR2 is YYNGEE. The V gene end was trimmed by 5 bases and the J gene end by 2 bases; junction bases not matched to a gene: 7. This CDR3 has 15 amino acids. The DNA of the CDR3 is TGTGCCAGCAGTCTTAGCGGGGCCCCCACAGATACGCAGTATTTT. Protein sequence: CASSLSGAPTDTQYF.

The J gene is TRBJ2-1, the V gene TRBV3-1, with a weak D call TRBD2 (5 bases). The CDR3 contains 15 residues. Trimming left V 1 base short and J 4 bases short, with 11 bases between. Germline loops: CDR1 LGHDT, CDR2 YNNKEL (reference sequence). The CDR3: CASSQVAILYNEQFF. CDR3 in DNA: TGTGCCAGCAGCCAAGTAGCGATCCTTTACAATGAGCAGTTCTTC.

The gene calls are TRBV20-1 and TRBJ1-2; no reliable D call. Germline CDR1 reads DFQATT; CDR2 reads SNEGSKA (reference sequence). Trimming cost V 3 bases and J 2 bases, with 16 bases left between them. This CDR3 is built from 15 residues. CDR3 DNA: TGCAGTGCTAGGGCCGCTGAGCAAGAAAACTATGGCTACACCTTC. It translates to CSARAAEQENYGYTF.

J is TRBJ2-7 and V is TRBV20-1; D may be TRBD1 (6 bases). This CDR3 comprises 15 residues. Trimming took 3 bases from V and 2 from J, leaving 17 bases between them. Germline CDR1 and CDR2: DFQATT and SNEGSKA (reference sequence). The CDR3 DNA is TGCAGTGCTAGGCCCCGACAGGCACGGACCTACGAGCAGTACGTC. Protein sequence: CSARPRQARTYEQYV.